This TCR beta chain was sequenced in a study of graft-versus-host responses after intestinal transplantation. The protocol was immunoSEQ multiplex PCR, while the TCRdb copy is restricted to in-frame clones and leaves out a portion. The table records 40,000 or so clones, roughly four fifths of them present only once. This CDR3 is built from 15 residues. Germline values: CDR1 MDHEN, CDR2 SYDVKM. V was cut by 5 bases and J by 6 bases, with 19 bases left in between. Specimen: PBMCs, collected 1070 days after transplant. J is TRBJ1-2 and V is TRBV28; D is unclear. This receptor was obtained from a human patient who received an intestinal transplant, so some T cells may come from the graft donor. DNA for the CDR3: TGTGCCAGCAGTCCCAATTATTTCCCGGGCCATGGCTACACCTTC. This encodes CASSPNYFPGHGYTF.